Detailed here is one TCR beta chain. This clonotype was counted a few times. There is no known antigen for this receptor. No base quality information exists; no much larger clone differs at one position. The CDR3 covers 14 residues, taking in both the cysteine and the phenylalanine. The read is trimmed to its CDR3 DNA, 42 bases read in frame from base 1. In the germline V gene (reference sequence), CDR1 corresponds to SGHKS and CDR2 to YYEKEE. V lost 2 bases and J lost 8 bases; the stretch between them is 16 bases long. Library prep was done by 5' RACE. The instrument given in TCRdb is Illumina HiSeq 2500. A second PCR of about 6 to 11 cycles was performed with a sample-barcoded 5' primer and a J-beta primer mix. Each TCR beta cDNA molecule received a unique molecular identifier from a template-switch 5' adaptor carrying 12 random nucleotides. Each sample yielded at least 3 million CDR3-containing paired-end reads. The Mint cDNA synthesis kit, primed by a TRBC-specific oligonucleotide, was used to synthesize first-strand cDNA from all RNA. After uracil-DNA glycosylase treatment, a first 18-cycle PCR used universal primers M1SS and BC2_uni_R on all cDNA. Per the source publication's procedure: Normalization of each sample was performed by random selection of 1 million high-quality reads, each carrying a distinct molecular identifier. Instead of being binned into consensus sequences, reads with shared molecular identifiers were discarded. CDR3 identification, clonotype clustering and error correction used MiTCR with a Q25 quality threshold and the strictest error-elimination algorithm. A nonparametric unseen species model using Euler transformation provided a lower-bound estimate of total TCR beta diversity. TCRdb cleaned the public reads at Q25 with fastp, built clones with MiXCR and kept in-frame beta chains. One record per CDR3 amino acid sequence lists the most common genes and DNA. It is TCRdb's table, rather than the study itself, that gives the V and J calls and clone size. The sample table lists more than 1.4 million distinct CDR3 sequences, 42% of them with a count of one. The top ten clones comprise roughly 7.7% of the sample.

This entry belongs to a study of blood T cells in healthy people across ages (dated by TCRdb to between 2014 and 2017). As for the study more broadly: In model experiments, roughly one uniquely barcoded TCR beta cDNA molecule per two T cells was captured by template switching. Using deep sequencing normalized with unique cDNA molecular identifiers, the study measured how TCR beta repertoire diversity changes with age. To avoid experimental bias, donors of different ages were randomly spread across the sequencing lanes. Two additional independent replicas of 1 million unique cDNA reads from the same blood draw were analyzed for two donors (one aged 18 to 29 and one aged 80 or older). The donors were split into four age groups: young (average 16 years), middle-aged (nearly 40), aged (over 55) and long-lived (about 74).

The investigation overall reported the following: Estimates of total diversity based on one million sequenced T cells were regarded as lower bounds and as underestimates. Since profiling was done on bulk unsorted PBMCs, naive and antigen-experienced compartments could not be conclusively compared. The percentage of naive T cells measured by flow cytometry correlated strongly with observed TCR beta diversity. Because the CMV infection status of the donors was unknown, age-related changes in expanded clonotypes may potentially have been confounded. As age increased, observed TCR beta diversity per million T cells dropped in a roughly linear way, and a significant reduction was already evident by age 40. Compared with the aged group, more naive CD4+ T cells, fewer expanded clones and increased TCR diversity were shown by the long-lived group, suggesting age selection.

The donors were roughly 39 Caucasian individuals from Russia, aged roughly 6 to 100 years, who were systemically healthy. About 9.1 milliliters of peripheral blood were collected from each donor into EDTA-treated Vacutainer tubes. Ficoll-Paque density-gradient centrifugation was used to isolate PBMCs, with at least 6.5 million per sample. Trizol reagent was used to extract total RNA from the PBMCs, yielding at least 5.5 micrograms per sample. For every donor, flow cytometry on a PBMC aliquot measured the percentage of naive CD45RAhigh/CD27high T cells. The receptor was derived from a woman younger than 30 in good health. The sequence is built from TRBV5-5 and TRBJ1-2, with the D gene not confidently named. Sequencing was done on a sample of blood. This receptor carries the CDR3 CASSLSGSRSGYTF. DNA sequence: TGTGCCAGCAGCTTATCGGGTTCCCGATCGGGCTACACCTTC.